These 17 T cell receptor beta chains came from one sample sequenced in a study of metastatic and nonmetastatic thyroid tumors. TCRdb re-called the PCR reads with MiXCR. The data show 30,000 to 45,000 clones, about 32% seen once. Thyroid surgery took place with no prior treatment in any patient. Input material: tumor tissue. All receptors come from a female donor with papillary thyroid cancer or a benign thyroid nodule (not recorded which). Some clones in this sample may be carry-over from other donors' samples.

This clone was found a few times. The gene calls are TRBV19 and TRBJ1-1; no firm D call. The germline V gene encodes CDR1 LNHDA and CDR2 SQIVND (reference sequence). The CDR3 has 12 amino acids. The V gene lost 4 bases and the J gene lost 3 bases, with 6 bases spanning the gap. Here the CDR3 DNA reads TGTGCCAGTAGTACCACGTACACTGAAGCTTTCTTT. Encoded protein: CASSTTYTEAFF.

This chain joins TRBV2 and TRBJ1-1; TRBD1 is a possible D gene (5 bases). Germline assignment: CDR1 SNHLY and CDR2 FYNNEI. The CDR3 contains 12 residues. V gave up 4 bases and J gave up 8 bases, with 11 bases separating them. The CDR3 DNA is TGTGCCAGCAGTGGGTTGGCAGGGGAAGCTTTCTTT. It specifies CASSGLAGEAFF.

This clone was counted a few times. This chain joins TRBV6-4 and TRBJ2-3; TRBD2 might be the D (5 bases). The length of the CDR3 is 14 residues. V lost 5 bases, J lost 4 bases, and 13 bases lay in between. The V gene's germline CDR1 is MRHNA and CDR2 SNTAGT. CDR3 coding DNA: TGTGCCAGCAGTTCCACGGCGGGCTCAGATACGCAGTATTTT. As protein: CASSSTAGSDTQYF.

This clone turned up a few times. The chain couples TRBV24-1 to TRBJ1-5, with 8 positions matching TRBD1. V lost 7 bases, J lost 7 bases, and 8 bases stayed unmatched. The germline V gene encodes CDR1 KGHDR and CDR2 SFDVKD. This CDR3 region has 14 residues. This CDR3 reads CATRGQGQGQPQHF. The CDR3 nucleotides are TGTGCCACCAGAGGACAGGGCCAGGGGCAGCCCCAGCATTTT.

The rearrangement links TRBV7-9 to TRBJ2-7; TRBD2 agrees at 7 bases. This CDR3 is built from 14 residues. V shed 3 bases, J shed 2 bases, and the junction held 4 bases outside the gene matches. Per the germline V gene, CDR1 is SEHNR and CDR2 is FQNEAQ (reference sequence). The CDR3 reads CASSLGGGAYEQYF. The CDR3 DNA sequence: TGTGCCAGCAGCTTGGGGGGAGGGGCCTACGAGCAGTACTTC.

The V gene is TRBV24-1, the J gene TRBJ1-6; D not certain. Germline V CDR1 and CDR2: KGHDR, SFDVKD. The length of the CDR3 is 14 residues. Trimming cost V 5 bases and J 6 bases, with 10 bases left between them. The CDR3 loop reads CATSGSATNSPLHF. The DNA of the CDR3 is TGTGCCACCAGTGGGTCAGCAACTAATTCACCCCTCCACTTT.

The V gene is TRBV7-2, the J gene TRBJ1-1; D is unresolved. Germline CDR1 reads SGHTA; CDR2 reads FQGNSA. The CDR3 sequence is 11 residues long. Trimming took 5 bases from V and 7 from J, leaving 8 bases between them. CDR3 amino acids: CASSQAFEAFF. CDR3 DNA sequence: TGTGCCAGCAGCCAGGCATTTGAAGCTTTCTTT.

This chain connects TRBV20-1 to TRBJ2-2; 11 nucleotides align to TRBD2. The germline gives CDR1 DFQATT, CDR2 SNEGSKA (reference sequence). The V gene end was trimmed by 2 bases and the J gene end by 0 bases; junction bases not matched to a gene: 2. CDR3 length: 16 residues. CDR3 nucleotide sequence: TGCAGTGCTAGAACACTAGCGGGAGCGAACACCGGGGAGCTGTTTTTT. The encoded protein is CSARTLAGANTGELFF.

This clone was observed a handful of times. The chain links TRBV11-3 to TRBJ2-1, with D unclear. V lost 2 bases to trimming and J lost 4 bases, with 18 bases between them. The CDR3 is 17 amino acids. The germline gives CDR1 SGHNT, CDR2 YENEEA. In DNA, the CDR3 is TGTGCCAGCAGCTTAAGGTTGCCTTCAGCCCCTTACAATGAGCAGTTCTTC. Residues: CASSLRLPSAPYNEQFF.

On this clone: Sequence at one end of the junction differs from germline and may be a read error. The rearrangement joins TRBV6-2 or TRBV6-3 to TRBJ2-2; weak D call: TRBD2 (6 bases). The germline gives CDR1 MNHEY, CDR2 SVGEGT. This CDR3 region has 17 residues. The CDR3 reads CASSYEVGRSSTGELFF. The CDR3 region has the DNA TGTGCCAGCAGTTACGAGGTGGGGAGGTCTTCCACCGGTGAGCTGTTTTTT.

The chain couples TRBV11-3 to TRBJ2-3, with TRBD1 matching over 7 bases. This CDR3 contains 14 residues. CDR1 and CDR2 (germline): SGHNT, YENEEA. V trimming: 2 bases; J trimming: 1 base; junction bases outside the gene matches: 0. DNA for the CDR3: TGTGCCAGCAGCTTACAGGGGGGCACAGATACGCAGTATTTT. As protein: CASSLQGGTDTQYF.

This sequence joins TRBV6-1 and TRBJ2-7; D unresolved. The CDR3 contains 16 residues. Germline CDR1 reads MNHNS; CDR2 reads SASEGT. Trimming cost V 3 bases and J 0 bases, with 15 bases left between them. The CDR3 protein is CASSDRNRKSSYEQYF. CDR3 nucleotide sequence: TGTGCCAGCAGTGATAGGAATCGGAAGAGCTCCTACGAGCAGTACTTC.

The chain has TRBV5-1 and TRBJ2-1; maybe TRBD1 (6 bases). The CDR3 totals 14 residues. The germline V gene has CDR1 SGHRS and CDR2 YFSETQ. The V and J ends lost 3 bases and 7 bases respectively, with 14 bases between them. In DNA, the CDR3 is TGCGCCAGCAGCTATCAACTACAGGGTAATGAGCAGTTCTTC. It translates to CASSYQLQGNEQFF. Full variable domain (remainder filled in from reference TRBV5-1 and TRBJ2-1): KAGVTQTPRYLIKTRGQQVTLSCSPISGHRSVSWYQQTPGQGLQFLFEYFSETQRNKGNFPGRFSGRQFSNSRSEMNVSTLELGDSALYLCASSYQLQGNEQFFGPGTRLTVL.

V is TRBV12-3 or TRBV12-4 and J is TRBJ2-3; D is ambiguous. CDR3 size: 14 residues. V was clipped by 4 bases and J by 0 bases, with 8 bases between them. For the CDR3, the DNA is TGTGCCAGCAGTTCCTCGACTAGCACAGATACGCAGTATTTT. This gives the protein CASSSSTSTDTQYF.

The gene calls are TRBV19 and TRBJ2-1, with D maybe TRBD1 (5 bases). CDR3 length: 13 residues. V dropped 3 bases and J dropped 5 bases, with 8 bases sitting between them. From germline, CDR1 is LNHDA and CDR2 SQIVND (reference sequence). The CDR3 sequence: CASSIQGNNEQFF. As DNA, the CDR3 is TGTGCCAGTAGTATCCAGGGAAACAATGAGCAGTTCTTC.

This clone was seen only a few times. The CDR3, as DNA: TGCGCCAGCAGGGTAGCGGGCCCTTACAATGAGCAGTTCTTC. Amino acid sequence: CASRVAGPYNEQFF. The V call is TRBV10-2, the J call TRBJ2-1; 7 bases fit TRBD2. The J segment lost 4 bases and the V segment lost 6 bases, leaving 6 bases of the junction unmatched. Germline V gene sequence: CDR1 WSHSY, CDR2 SAAADI. This CDR3 region has 14 residues.

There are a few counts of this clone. The CDR3 sequence is CASSEVGPQVGTDTQYF. The CDR3 region has the DNA TGTGCCAGCAGTGAGGTGGGGCCCCAGGTTGGGACAGATACGCAGTATTTT. The chain employs TRBV6-1 and TRBJ2-3; D might be TRBD1 (5 bases). Germline V gene data show CDR1 as MNHNS and CDR2 as SASEGT. Trimming shortened V by 3 bases and J by 3 bases, and 19 bases separated the two germline ends. The CDR3 spans 17 residues.